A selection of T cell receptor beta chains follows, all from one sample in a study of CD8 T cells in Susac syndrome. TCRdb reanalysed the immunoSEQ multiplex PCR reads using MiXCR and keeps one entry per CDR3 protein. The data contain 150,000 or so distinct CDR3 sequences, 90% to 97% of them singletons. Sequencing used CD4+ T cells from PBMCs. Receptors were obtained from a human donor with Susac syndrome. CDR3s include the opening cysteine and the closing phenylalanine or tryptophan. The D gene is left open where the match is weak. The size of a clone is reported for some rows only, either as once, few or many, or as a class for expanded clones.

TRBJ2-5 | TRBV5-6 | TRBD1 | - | TGTGCCAGCAGCCAGGGACAGGGTGGCGGGACCCAGTACTTC | CASSQGQGGGTQYF
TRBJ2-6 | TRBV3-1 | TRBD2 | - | TGTGCCAGCAGCCAAGAAAGGAAGCTAGCGGGCTTCTCTGGGGCCAACGTCCTGACTTTC | CASSQERKLAGFSGANVLTF
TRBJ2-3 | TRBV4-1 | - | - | TGCGCCAGCAGCCCCGCGCAGGGGGGACGAGATACGCAGTATTTT | CASSPAQGGRDTQYF
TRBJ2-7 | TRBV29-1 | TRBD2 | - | TGCAGCGTTTCGCGGGAGTCCTACGAGCAGTACTTC | CSVSRESYEQYF
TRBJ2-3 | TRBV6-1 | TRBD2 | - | TGTGCCAGCAGTCTAGCCAGCGGGAGGACCACAGATACGCAGTATTTT | CASSLASGRTTDTQYF
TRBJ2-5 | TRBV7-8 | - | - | TGTGCCAGCAGCCAAGGGAACAGGGCGGTCGGCGGGGCCCAGTACTTC | CASSQGNRAVGGAQYF
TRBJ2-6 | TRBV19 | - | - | TGTGCCAGTAGTATTGGACAATTTGGGGCCAACGTCCTGACTTTC | CASSIGQFGANVLTF
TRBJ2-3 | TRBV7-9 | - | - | TGTGCCAGCAGCTTCAACAGGGTATATTTT | CASSFNRVYF
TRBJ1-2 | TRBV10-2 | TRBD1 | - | TGCGCCAGCAGTGAGTGGAAAGGACAGGCCATGTGGTATGGCTACACCTTC | CASSEWKGQAMWYGYTF
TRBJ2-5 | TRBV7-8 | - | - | TGTGCCCTGAAACGGGGACGGGCCCCGTTGGGGGAGACCCAGTACTTC | CALKRGRAPLGETQYF
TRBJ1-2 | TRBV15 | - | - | TGTGCCATTGAGCCTGGACAGTCAGGTCGCTACACCTTC | CAIEPGQSGRYTF
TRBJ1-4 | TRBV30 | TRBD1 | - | TGTGCCTGGAGTTCCCCGGACAGGGGCCGCGGTGGACCGTTTTTT | CAWSSPDRGRGGPFF
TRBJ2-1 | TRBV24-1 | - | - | TGTGCCACCAGTGATTCAGCGGGCGCCAATGAGCAGTTCTTC | CATSDSAGANEQFF
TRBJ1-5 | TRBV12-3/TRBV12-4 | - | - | TGTGCCAGCAGTTTGGGCGAGCAGCCCCAGCATTTT | CASSLGEQPQHF
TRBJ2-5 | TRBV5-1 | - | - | TGCGCCAGCAGCCAGCGCGAGGGGGAGACCCAGTACTTC | CASSQREGETQYF
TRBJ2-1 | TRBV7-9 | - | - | TGTGCCAGCAGCCAAGGCGCCGGGGAGAATGAGCAGTTCTTC | CASSQGAGENEQFF
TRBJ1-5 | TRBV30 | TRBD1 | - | TGTGCCTGGGGGGGACAGGGCAATCAGCCCCAGCATTTT | CAWGGQGNQPQHF
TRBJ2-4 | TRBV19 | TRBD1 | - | TGTGCCAGTAGTTTCGCCGGGACAGGGGGCAGAAACATTCAGTACTTC | CASSFAGTGGRNIQYF
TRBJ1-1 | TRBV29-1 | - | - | TGCAGCGCCCCCATGATGGGGGACACTGAAGCTTTCTTT | CSAPMMGDTEAFF
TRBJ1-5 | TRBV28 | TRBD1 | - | TGTGCCAGCAGTCTCAGGGGGCGTCTAGATCAGCCCCAGCATTTT | CASSLRGRLDQPQHF
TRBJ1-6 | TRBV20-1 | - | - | TGCAGTGCTAGACAGAGAGACACAATCAATTCACCCCTCCACTTT | CSARQRDTINSPLHF
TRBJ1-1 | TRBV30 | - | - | TGTGCCTGGCAGGGACATACGAACACTGAAGCTTTCTTT | CAWQGHTNTEAFF
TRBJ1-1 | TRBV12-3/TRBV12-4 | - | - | TGTGCCAGCACCTACGCCGTTGGGACTGAAGCTTTCTTT | CASTYAVGTEAFF
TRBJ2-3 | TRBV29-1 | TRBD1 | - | TGCAGTCATACACCACAGGGGGCCACTAGCACAGATACGCAGTATTTT | CSHTPQGATSTDTQYF
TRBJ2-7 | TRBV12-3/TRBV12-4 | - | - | TGTGCCAGCAGTTTAGGGTCAGGGGCGACCTACGAGCAGTACTTC | CASSLGSGATYEQYF
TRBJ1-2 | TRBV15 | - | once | TGTGCCACCAGCAGGGACAATTCGCCACACTATGGCTACACCTTC | CATSRDNSPHYGYTF
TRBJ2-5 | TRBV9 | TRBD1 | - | TGTGCCAGCAGCGAGGGGGCCGGGGAGCATGGCGGGGAGACCCAGTACTTC | CASSEGAGEHGGETQYF
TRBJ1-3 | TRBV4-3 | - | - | TGCGCCAGCAGCCACTTCGACCGGGCCTCTGGAAACACCATATATTTT | CASSHFDRASGNTIYF
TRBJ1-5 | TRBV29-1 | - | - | TGCAGCGTGGGGGGGGTTTTGGGCCAGCCCCAGCATTTT | CSVGGVLGQPQHF
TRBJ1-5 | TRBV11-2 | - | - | TGTGCCAGCAGCTTAGCCGCAGGGAGCAATCAGCCCCAGCATTTT | CASSLAAGSNQPQHF
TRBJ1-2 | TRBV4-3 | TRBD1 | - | TGCGCCAGCAGCCAAGATATTTCGACAGGGACGATCTATGGCTACACCTTC | CASSQDISTGTIYGYTF
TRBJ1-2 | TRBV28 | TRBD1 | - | TGTGCCAGCAAAGCCCTGGACAGGGCTGGGGGCTACACCTTC | CASKALDRAGGYTF
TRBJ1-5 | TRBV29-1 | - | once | TGCAGCGTTGGCATGGGGGGCAATCAGCCCCAGCATTTT | CSVGMGGNQPQHF
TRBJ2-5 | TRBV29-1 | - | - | TGCAGCGATATAGGGGGGGCAGAGACCCAGTACTTC | CSDIGGAETQYF
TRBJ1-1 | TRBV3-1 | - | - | TGTGCCAGCAGCCGAAGCCCATCGGGACTGATGAACACTGAAGCTTTCTTT | CASSRSPSGLMNTEAFF
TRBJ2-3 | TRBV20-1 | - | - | TGCAGTGCTAGAGATGTAGGAGGTACGCAGTATTTT | CSARDVGGTQYF
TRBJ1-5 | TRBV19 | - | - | TGTGCCAGTAGTCCAGGGGCTGGGTTAGGGCCCCAGCATTTT | CASSPGAGLGPQHF